Detailed here is one T cell receptor (beta chain). Its cognate antigen is unknown. This specimen comes from a study of Tregs in tolerant kidney transplant recipients. Study-level points and caveats: Some patients' samples used different primers over time, so nucleotide sequences weren't comparable. Biological reproducibility was not directly addressed, but technical replication error appeared minimal. The most relevant donor-specific Treg TCRbeta repertoire apparently came from expansion with activated donor B cells.

Repertoires were generated with immunoSEQ multiplex PCR, while TCRdb's copy carries only in-frame clones and drops some. The profile shows some 66,000 clones, around 90% of them singletons. Germline V gene lookup returns CDR1 SGHDN and CDR2 FVKESK. The CDR3 runs 16 residues. Trimming removed 3 bases from V and 3 bases from J; junction bases left unmatched: 8. CD4+CD25+CD127- Tregs, CD4+CD25- non-Tregs, CD4 and CD8 cells were sorted. The sequences come from CD8+ T cells from blood, collected before the transplant. V usage is TRBV14 and J usage is TRBJ2-7; 10 bases are shared with TRBD1. This TCR was sampled from a human donor who received a combined kidney and bone marrow transplant. The CDR3 loop is CASSHTRDRGHYEQYF. CDR3 DNA sequence: TGTGCCAGCAGCCATACCCGGGACAGGGGTCACTACGAGCAGTACTTC.